The 16 T cell receptor beta chains reported below all come from one sample, sequenced in a study of T cell responses to AZD1222 COVID-19 vaccine. Only in-frame clones appear in the TCRdb table, and some are missing; sequencing was by immunoSEQ multiplex PCR. The sample carries over 120,000 clones, 92% recorded once. The sequencing used peripheral blood, collected 28 days after the second AZD1222 dose. These receptors all come from an adult who received the AZD1222 COVID-19 vaccine.

The chain uses TRBV11-1 and TRBJ1-6; 11 bases match TRBD1. Germline-derived CDR1 and CDR2 are SGHAT and FQDESV (reference sequence). The CDR3 is 15 amino acids. Losses at the gene ends were 5 bases for V and 6 bases for J; bases not matched to a gene: 3. CDR3: CASSPGTGGNSPLHF. The CDR3, as DNA: TGTGCCAGCAGCCCTGGGACAGGGGGTAATTCACCCCTCCACTTT.

The V call is TRBV7-8, the J call TRBJ2-2; no clear D gene. V lost 2 bases and J 2 bases, leaving 15 bases between the germline ends. The CDR3 sequence is 17 residues long. Per the germline V gene, CDR1 is SGHVS and CDR2 is FQNEAQ. CDR3 sequence reads: CASSLLRTLTNTGELFF. The CDR3 bases are TGTGCCAGCAGCTTACTCCGGACCCTTACAAACACCGGGGAGCTGTTTTTT. The whole variable domain, filled in from reference TRBV7-8 and TRBJ2-2, reads GAGVSQSPRYKVAKRGQDVALRCDPISGHVSLFWYQQALGQGPEFLTYFQNEAQLDKSGLPSDRFFAERPEGSVSTLKIQRTQQEDSAVYLCASSLLRTLTNTGELFFGEGSRLTVL.

The CDR3 DNA is TGTGCCAGCAGTGGGCCGACCAATAATTCACCCCTCCACTTT. As protein: CASSGPTNNSPLHF. The V and J genes are TRBV28 and TRBJ1-6; no clear D. The CDR3 is made up of 14 amino acids. The V end lost 5 bases, the J end lost 5 bases, and 10 bases lay between the germline ends. Germline V gene sequence: CDR1 MDHEN, CDR2 SYDVKM.

This CDR3 reads CASRPGTGADQPQHF. The CDR3 DNA follows: TGTGCCAGCAGGCCCGGGACAGGGGCGGATCAGCCCCAGCATTTT. The J gene is TRBJ1-5, the V gene TRBV28; 10 bases map to TRBD1. The trim removed 6 bases at V and 5 bases at J, leaving 7 bases unmatched. CDR3 size: 15 residues. Germline V gives CDR1 MDHEN, CDR2 SYDVKM.

V usage is TRBV28 and J usage is TRBJ2-3; possibly TRBD1 or TRBD2 for D (5 bases each). Germline CDR1 MDHEN, CDR2 SYDVKM. The V end lost 6 bases, the J end lost 4 bases, and 14 bases lay between the germline ends. This CDR3 comprises 14 residues. This CDR3 is CASSPPGASDTQYF. The CDR3 region has the DNA TGTGCCAGCAGCCCACCCGGGGCGTCAGATACGCAGTATTTT. The whole variable domain, filled in from reference TRBV28 and TRBJ2-3, reads DVKVTQSSRYLVKRTGEKVFLECVQDMDHENMFWYRQDPGLGLRLIYFSYDVKMKEKGDIPEGYSVSREKKERFSLILESASTNQTSMYLCASSPPGASDTQYFGPGTRLTVL.

The J gene is TRBJ1-1, the V gene TRBV28, with TRBD1 matching 8 bases. The V segment lost 7 bases and the J segment 3 bases; nucleotides outside the gene matches: 13. Germline assignment: CDR1 MDHEN and CDR2 SYDVKM. CDR3 length equals 16 residues. For the CDR3, the DNA is TGTGCCAGCACCACCATTCAGGGGGCGGGGGACACTGAAGCTTTCTTT. Its translation is CASTTIQGAGDTEAFF.

This rearrangement joins TRBV13 to TRBJ2-1, with 13 bases identical to TRBD2. There are 18 residues in the CDR3. V gave up 5 bases and J gave up 0 bases; unmatched junction bases: 7. Germline V gene lookup returns CDR1 PRHDT and CDR2 FYEKMQ (reference sequence). In nucleotides, the CDR3 is TGTGCCAGCAGCCCCGGACTAGCGGGAGTAGTCTCCTACAATGAGCAGTTCTTC. It is translated as CASSPGLAGVVSYNEQFF.

This rearrangement joins TRBV19 to TRBJ1-2; no reliable D call. V was cut by 4 bases and J by 5 bases, with 20 bases left in between. The CDR3 loop spans 16 amino acids. The germline V gene encodes CDR1 LNHDA and CDR2 SQIVND (reference sequence). CDR3 amino acids: CASSTVDGLKLYGYTF. As DNA, the CDR3 is TGTGCCAGTAGTACCGTGGACGGTTTGAAACTTTATGGCTACACCTTC.

The V and J genes are TRBV7-9 and TRBJ2-7, with 13 bases lining up with TRBD2. Per germline, CDR1 SEHNR and CDR2 FQNEAQ (reference sequence). This CDR3 spans 15 amino acids. V shed 5 bases, J shed 5 bases, and the junction held 6 bases outside the gene matches. CDR3 nucleotide sequence: TGTGCCAGCAGCGCCTGGACTAGCGGGAGCCACGAGCAGTACTTC. Amino acids: CASSAWTSGSHEQYF.

CDR3 nucleotide sequence: TGTGCCAGCAGCTTAGCGGGACAGGGATATGGCTACACCTTC. It is translated as CASSLAGQGYGYTF. The J gene is TRBJ1-2, the V gene TRBV11-2, with 9 nucleotides matching TRBD1. Per germline, CDR1 SGHAT and CDR2 FQNNGV. Trimming took 1 base from V and 5 from J; bases not matched to a gene: 2. This CDR3 region has 14 residues.

V gene TRBV29-1 combines with J gene TRBJ2-5; possible D gene TRBD2, 5 bases. Germline CDR1 SQVTM, CDR2 ANQGSEA. The CDR3 loop spans 11 amino acids. V gave up 5 bases and J gave up 4 bases, with 8 bases separating them. CDR3 sequence (DNA): TGCAGCGTTTTTCGGGGAGAGACCCAGTACTTC. Translation gives CSVFRGETQYF.

V gene TRBV28 combines with J gene TRBJ1-2; a possible D gene is TRBD1 (6 bases). The germline V gene encodes CDR1 MDHEN and CDR2 SYDVKM. Trimming took off 2 bases at V and 3 bases at J, with 7 bases between the two ends. This CDR3 has 13 residues. DNA of the CDR3: TGTGCCAGCAGTTTACAGGGGCACTATGGCTACACCTTC. Protein product: CASSLQGHYGYTF.

This chain connects TRBV7-2 to TRBJ2-1; TRBD2 matches at 8 bases. The trim removed 6 bases at V and 2 bases at J, leaving 9 bases unmatched. The germline CDR1 and CDR2 sequences are SGHTA and FQGNSA. The CDR3 spans 16 residues. The DNA of the CDR3 is TGTGCCAGCAGTTATGATAGCGGGAAGACCTACAATGAGCAGTTCTTC. Translating gives CASSYDSGKTYNEQFF. The complete variable domain, with remaining parts taken from reference TRBV7-2 and TRBJ2-1, reads GAGVSQSPSNKVTEKGKDVELRCDPISGHTALYWYRQSLGQGLEFLIYFQGNSAPDKSGLPSDRFSAERTGGSVSTLTIQRTQQEDSAVYLCASSYDSGKTYNEQFFGPGTRLTVL.

V usage is TRBV9 and J usage is TRBJ1-6; maybe TRBD1 (5 bases). This CDR3 region has 16 residues. The V end lost 0 bases, the J end lost 6 bases, and 13 bases lay between the germline ends. The germline CDR1 and CDR2 sequences are SGDLS and YYNGEE. The CDR3 sequence is CASSVAPGAVNSPLHF. CDR3 nucleotide sequence: TGTGCCAGCAGCGTAGCACCCGGGGCGGTTAATTCACCCCTCCACTTT.

The chain joins TRBV3-1 (or the pseudogene TRBV3-2) to TRBJ2-7, with 13 bases lining up with TRBD2. Germline V gene sequence: CDR1 LGHDT, CDR2 YNNKEL (reference sequence). The CDR3 loop spans 15 amino acids. Trimming took 1 base from V and 4 from J; bases not matched to a gene: 1. The CDR3 nucleotides are TGTGCCAGCAGCCAAGGGACTAGCGGGAGATACGAGCAGTACTTC. Translating it yields CASSQGTSGRYEQYF.

This clone is labeled medium-sized. V gene TRBV18 combines with J gene TRBJ2-1; 10 bases line up with TRBD2. The V gene end was trimmed by 0 bases and the J gene end by 7 bases; junction bases not matched to a gene: 9. Germline lookup yields CDR1 KGHSH and CDR2 LQKENI. This CDR3 has 17 residues. The CDR3 sequence is CASSPPFTAGGKNEQFF. CDR3 DNA sequence: TGTGCCAGCTCACCACCGTTTACAGCGGGAGGGAAAAATGAGCAGTTCTTC.